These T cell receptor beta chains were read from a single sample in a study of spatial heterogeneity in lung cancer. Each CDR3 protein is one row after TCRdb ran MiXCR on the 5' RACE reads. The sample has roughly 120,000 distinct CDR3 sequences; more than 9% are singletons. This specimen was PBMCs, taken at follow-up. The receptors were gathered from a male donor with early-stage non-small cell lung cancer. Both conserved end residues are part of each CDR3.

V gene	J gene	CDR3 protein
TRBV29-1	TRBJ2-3	CSAETSDTQYF
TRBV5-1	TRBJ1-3	CASSLRSTLGNTIYF
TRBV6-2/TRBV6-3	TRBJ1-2	CASSYSRDSPPNYGYTF
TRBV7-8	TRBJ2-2	CASRGQPNTGELFF
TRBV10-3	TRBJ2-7	CAIGTSGGNPYKQYF
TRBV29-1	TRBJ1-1	CSVVRDSNTEAFF
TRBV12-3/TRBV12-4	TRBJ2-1	CASRLWSFQVRFNNEQFF
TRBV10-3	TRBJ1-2	CAGRGRDYGYTF
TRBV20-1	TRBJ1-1	CSAGGQGREAFF
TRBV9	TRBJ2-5	CASSVAPPLQGTPQETQYF
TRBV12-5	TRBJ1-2	CASGLITGGAHSYGYTF
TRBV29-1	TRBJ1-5	CSVKQGPNQPQHF
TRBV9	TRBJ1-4	CASSPEGQKNEKLFF
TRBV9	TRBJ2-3	CASSVEEGGSDTQYF
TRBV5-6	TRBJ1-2	CASSLEQGAPYGYTF
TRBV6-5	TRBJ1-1	CASSYSKFSSLAEAFF
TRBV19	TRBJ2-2	CASRDRGYTGELFF
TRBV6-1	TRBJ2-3	CASSEDRGQFDTQYF
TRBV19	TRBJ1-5	CASSPGYRGNQPQHF
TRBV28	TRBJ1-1	CASSFVQNTEAFF
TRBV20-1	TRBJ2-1	CSASLPGGYNEQFF
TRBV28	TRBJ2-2	CASRRDRDTGELFF
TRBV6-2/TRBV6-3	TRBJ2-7	CASCDRGYEQYF
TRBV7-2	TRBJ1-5	CASSLRHTGVVGNQPQHF
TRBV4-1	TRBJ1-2	CASSQMWTGAYGYTF
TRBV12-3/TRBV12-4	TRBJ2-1	CASSLSGGANNEQFF
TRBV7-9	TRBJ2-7	CASSLEQGFPEQYF
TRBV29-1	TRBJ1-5	CSVRTGNGNQPQHF
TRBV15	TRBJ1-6	CATSNWGVLGSYNSPLHF